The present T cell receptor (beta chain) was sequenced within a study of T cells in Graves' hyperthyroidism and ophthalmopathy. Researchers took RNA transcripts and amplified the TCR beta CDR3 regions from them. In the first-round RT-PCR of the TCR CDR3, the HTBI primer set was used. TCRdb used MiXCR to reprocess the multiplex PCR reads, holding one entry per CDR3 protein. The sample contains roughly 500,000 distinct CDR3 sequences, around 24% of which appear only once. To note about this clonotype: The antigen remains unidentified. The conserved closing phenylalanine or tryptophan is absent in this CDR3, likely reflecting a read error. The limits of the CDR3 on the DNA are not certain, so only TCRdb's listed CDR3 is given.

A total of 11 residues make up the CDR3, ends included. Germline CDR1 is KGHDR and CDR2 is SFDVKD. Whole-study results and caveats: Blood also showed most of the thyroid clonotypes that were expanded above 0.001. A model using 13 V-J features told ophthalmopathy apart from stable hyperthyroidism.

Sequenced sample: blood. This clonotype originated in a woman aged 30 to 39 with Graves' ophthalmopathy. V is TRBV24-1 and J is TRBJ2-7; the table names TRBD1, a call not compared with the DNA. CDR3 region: CATSDAPGTGL.